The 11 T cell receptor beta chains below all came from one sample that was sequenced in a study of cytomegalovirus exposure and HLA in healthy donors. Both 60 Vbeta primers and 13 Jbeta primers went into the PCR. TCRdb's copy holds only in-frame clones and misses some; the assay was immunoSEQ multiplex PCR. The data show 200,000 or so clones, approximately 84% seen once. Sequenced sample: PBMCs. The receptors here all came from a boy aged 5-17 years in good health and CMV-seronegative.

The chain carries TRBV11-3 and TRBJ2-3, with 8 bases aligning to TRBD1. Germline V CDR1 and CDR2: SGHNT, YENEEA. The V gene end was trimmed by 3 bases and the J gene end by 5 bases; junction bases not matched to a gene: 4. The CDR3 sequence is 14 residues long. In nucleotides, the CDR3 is TGTGCCAGCAGCTTGAGACAGGGGATAGATACGCAGTATTTT. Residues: CASSLRQGIDTQYF.

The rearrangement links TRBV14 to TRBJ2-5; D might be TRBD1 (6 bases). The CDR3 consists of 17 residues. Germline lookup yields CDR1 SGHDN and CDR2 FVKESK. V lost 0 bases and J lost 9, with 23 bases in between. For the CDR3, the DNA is TGTGCCAGCAGCCAAGATTTGACCAGGGGACCCGGAATTTCCCAGTACTTC. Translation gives CASSQDLTRGPGISQYF.

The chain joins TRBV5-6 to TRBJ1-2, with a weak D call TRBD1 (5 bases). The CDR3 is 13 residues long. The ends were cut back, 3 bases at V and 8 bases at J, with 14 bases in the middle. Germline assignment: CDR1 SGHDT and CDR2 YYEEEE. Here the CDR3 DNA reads TGTGCCAGCAGCTGGGGACCGGGGGAGGGCTACACCTTC. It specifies CASSWGPGEGYTF.

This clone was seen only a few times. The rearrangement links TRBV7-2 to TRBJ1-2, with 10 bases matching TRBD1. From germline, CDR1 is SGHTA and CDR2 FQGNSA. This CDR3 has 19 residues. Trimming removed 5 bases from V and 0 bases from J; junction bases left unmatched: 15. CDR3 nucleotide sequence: TGTGCCAGCAGCACTCCCTCCGGGACAGGGGAAGGGTCTAACTATGGCTACACCTTC. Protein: CASSTPSGTGEGSNYGYTF.

The chain's CDR3 is CASGGGTAYEQYF. The CDR3 DNA sequence: TGTGCCAGCGGGGGGGGAACGGCCTACGAGCAGTACTTC. V and J are TRBV27 and TRBJ2-7; 7 bases match TRBD2. Germline-derived CDR1 and CDR2 are MNHEY and SMNVEV (reference sequence). V was pared by 8 bases and J by 2 bases, with 6 bases of the junction left unmatched. The CDR3 sequence is 13 residues long.

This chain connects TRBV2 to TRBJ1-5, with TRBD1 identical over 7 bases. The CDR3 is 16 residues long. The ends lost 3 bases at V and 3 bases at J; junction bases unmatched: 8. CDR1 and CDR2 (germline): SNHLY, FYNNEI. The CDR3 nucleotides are TGTGCCAGCAGTGACGACAGGGCGGTGAACAATCAGCCCCAGCATTTT. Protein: CASSDDRAVNNQPQHF.

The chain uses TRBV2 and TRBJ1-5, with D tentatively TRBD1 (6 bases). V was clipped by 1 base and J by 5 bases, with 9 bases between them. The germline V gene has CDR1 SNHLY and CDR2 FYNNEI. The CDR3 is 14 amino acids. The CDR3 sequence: CASSEVGGHQPQHF. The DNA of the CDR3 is TGTGCCAGCAGTGAAGTCGGGGGGCATCAGCCCCAGCATTTT.

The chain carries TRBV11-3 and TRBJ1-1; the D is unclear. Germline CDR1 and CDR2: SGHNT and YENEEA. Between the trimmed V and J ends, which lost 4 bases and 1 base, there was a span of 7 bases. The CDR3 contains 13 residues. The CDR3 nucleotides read TGTGCCAGCAGCTCACAGACGAACACTGAAGCTTTCTTT. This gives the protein CASSSQTNTEAFF.

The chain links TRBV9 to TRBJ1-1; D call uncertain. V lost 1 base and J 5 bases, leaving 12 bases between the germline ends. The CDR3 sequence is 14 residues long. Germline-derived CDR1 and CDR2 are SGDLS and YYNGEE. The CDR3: CASSVKAELTEAFF. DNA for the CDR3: TGTGCCAGCAGCGTAAAGGCGGAACTAACTGAAGCTTTCTTT.

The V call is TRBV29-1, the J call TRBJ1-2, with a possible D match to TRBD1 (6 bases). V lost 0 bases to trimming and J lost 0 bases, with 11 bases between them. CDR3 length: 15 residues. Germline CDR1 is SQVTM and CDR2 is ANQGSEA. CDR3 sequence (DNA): TGCAGCGTTGAAGATCCGCAGGGGACTAACTATGGCTACACCTTC. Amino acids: CSVEDPQGTNYGYTF.

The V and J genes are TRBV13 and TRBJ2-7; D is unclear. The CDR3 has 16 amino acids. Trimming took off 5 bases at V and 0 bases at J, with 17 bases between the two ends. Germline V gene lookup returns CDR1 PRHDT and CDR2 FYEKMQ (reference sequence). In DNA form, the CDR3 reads TGTGCCAGCAGCCCAAATTTGCGAGCCTACTCCTACGAGCAGTACTTC. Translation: CASSPNLRAYSYEQYF.